The clone carrying this T cell receptor (beta chain) was detected a few times. Its antigen is not identified. This entry comes from a study of beta chain features in type 1 diabetes. Study as a whole: Cell yields, age and gender were similar between patients and healthy donors. Findings of the study overall: Insertions were fewer and deletions more numerous at VDJ junctions in type 1 diabetes patients. The naive, central memory and Treg TCRB repertoires looked more alike in patients than they did in healthy donors.

CDR3 size: 13 residues. Germline V gene data show CDR1 as MNHEY and CDR2 as SVGAGI. V dropped 4 bases and J dropped 4 bases, with 10 bases sitting between them. Isolation of CD4+ naive, central memory, regulatory and stem cell-like memory cells was achieved by sorting via CD45RO/CCR7/CD25/CD127/CD95/CD27. Expressed TCRB transcripts were sequenced because the entire RNA isolate underwent reverse transcription. Clones were sequenced by immunoSEQ multiplex PCR, and TCRdb holds only the in-frame ones, with some missing. The data show about 240,000 clones, with 25% to 35% seen just once and under 4.5% held by the top ten.

The origin of this receptor is a man in his thirties or forties in good health. The sample taken for sequencing was central memory CD4+ T cells from blood. The chain employs TRBV6-5 and TRBJ1-1, with TRBD1 as a possible D gene (6 bases). The CDR3 bases are TGTGCCAGCAGTTTACAGGGAATCACTGAAGCTTTCTTT. It specifies CASSLQGITEAFF.